These 31 T cell receptor beta chains came from one sample sequenced in a study of cytomegalovirus exposure and HLA in healthy donors. The PCR was carried out with 60 Vbeta primers and 13 Jbeta primers. Only in-frame clones appear in the TCRdb table, and some are missing; sequencing was by immunoSEQ multiplex PCR. The sample totals under 40,000 clones. The sample consisted of PBMCs. Receptors were obtained from a woman between 40 and 55 years old in good health and CMV-seropositive.

The CDR3 DNA reads TGTGCCAGCAGTCTAAGGGGGAGTAGTACGAATGAGCAGTTCTTC. Its protein is CASSLRGSSTNEQFF. The V and J genes are TRBV7-9 and TRBJ2-1; possible D gene TRBD1, 6 bases. The V end lost 6 bases, the J end lost 7 bases, and 19 bases lay between the germline ends. The germline gives CDR1 SEHNR, CDR2 FQNEAQ (reference sequence). CDR3 length: 15 residues.

The V and J genes are TRBV7-9 and TRBJ2-2, with TRBD1 matching 8 bases. Germline V gene lookup returns CDR1 SEHNR and CDR2 FQNEAQ (reference sequence). V gave up 2 bases and J gave up 6 bases; unmatched junction bases: 5. The CDR3 is 15 residues long. CDR3 protein: CASSLKGQASGELFF. The CDR3 nucleotides read TGTGCCAGCAGCTTAAAGGGACAGGCGTCCGGGGAGCTGTTTTTT.

This chain uses TRBV18 with TRBJ1-2, with D hard to call. The CDR3 runs to 15 residues. Germline CDR1 KGHSH, CDR2 LQKENI. V was clipped by 2 bases and J by 2 bases, with 12 bases between them. This CDR3 reads CASSPFGSGNYGYTF. The CDR3 coding sequence is TGTGCCAGCTCACCATTCGGGAGCGGCAACTATGGCTACACCTTC.

The chain combines TRBV4-2 with TRBJ1-4, with D unclear. The CDR3 is made up of 16 amino acids. With 4 bases removed from V and 7 bases from J, the gap between germline ends came to 19 bases. CDR1 is LGHNA and CDR2 is YNFKEQ in the germline V gene. The CDR3 DNA is TGTGCCAGCAGCCCCGTAGAGTTGGAGGGCAGTGAAAAACTGTTTTTT. Translation: CASSPVELEGSEKLFF.

The rearrangement uses TRBV7-2 and TRBJ1-2; D remains unclear. The CDR3 extends over 14 amino acids. Germline V gene lookup returns CDR1 SGHTA and CDR2 FQGNSA. Trimming removed 5 bases from V and 4 bases from J, with 14 bases in between. The CDR3 nucleotides read TGTGCCAGCAGCCCATACTTGGGAGTCTATGGCTACACCTTC. It yields the protein CASSPYLGVYGYTF.

The CDR3 DNA reads as TGCGCCAGCAGTGAGAGTAACGGGTTCTCGCCCCAGCATTTT. It yields the protein CASSESNGFSPQHF. The chain has TRBV10-2 and TRBJ1-5; D unclear. Trimming left V 2 bases short and J 9 bases short, with 14 bases between. Germline V gene lookup returns CDR1 WSHSY and CDR2 SAAADI. The CDR3 runs to 14 residues.

V and J are TRBV5-1 and TRBJ1-1, with D perhaps TRBD1 (6 bases). Trimming removed 4 bases from V and 8 bases from J, with 18 bases in between. This CDR3 is built from 14 residues. Germline V gene lookup returns CDR1 SGHRS and CDR2 YFSETQ. CDR3 loop: CASSPGQLGSEAFF. CDR3 bases: TGCGCCAGCAGCCCAGGACAGCTGGGGAGCGAAGCTTTCTTT.

V is TRBV4-1 and J is TRBJ2-1; D is perhaps TRBD2 (5 bases). CDR1 MGHRA and CDR2 YSYEKL come from the germline V gene. The CDR3 length is 16 residues. Trimming pared 0 bases from V and 2 bases from J, leaving 11 bases between. CDR3 sequence reads: CASSQDVTGTYNEQFF. The DNA of the CDR3 is TGCGCCAGCAGCCAAGATGTCACGGGGACCTACAATGAGCAGTTCTTC.

V usage is TRBV18 and J usage is TRBJ1-1, with 8 bases matching TRBD1. Germline V gene sequence: CDR1 KGHSH, CDR2 LQKENI. This CDR3 contains 13 residues. After removal of 2 bases from V and 7 bases from J, the junction contained 3 bases not matched to a gene. CDR3 DNA sequence: TGTGCCAGCTCACCAACGACAGGGGATGAAGCTTTCTTT. Its translation: CASSPTTGDEAFF. Complete variable domain (other parts from reference TRBV18 and TRBJ1-1): NAGVMQNPRHLVRRRGQEARLRCSPMKGHSHVYWYRQLPEEGLKFMVYLQKENIIDESGMPKERFSAEFPKEGPSILRIQQVVRGDSAAYFCASSPTTGDEAFFGQGTRLTVV.

The V and J genes are TRBV28 and TRBJ2-7; possibly TRBD1 for D (5 bases). The CDR3 has 14 residues. CDR1 and CDR2 (germline): MDHEN, SYDVKM. V shed 6 bases and J shed 0 bases, with 12 bases lying between them. The chain's CDR3 is CASSGWGRSYEQYF. CDR3 sequence (DNA): TGTGCCAGCAGCGGGTGGGGCCGCTCCTACGAGCAGTACTTC.

The V call is TRBV9, the J call TRBJ2-3; possibly TRBD2 for D (5 bases). The CDR3 is 14 residues long. Per the germline V gene, CDR1 is SGDLS and CDR2 is YYNGEE. V dropped 4 bases and J dropped 2 bases, with 11 bases sitting between them. CDR3 residues: CASSPGLYTDTQYF. CDR3 DNA: TGTGCCAGCAGCCCCGGACTGTACACAGATACGCAGTATTTT.

The rearrangement joins TRBV7-8 to TRBJ1-5; TRBD1 matches 7 bases. This CDR3 comprises 16 residues. Looked up from germline, CDR1 is SGHVS and CDR2 is FQNEAQ. The V and J ends lost 5 bases and 0 bases, in that order; junction bases with no gene match: 7. CDR3 sequence (DNA): TGTGCCAGCAGCAACAGACAGGGAAATAGCAATCAGCCCCAGCATTTT. Its protein product is CASSNRQGNSNQPQHF.

This rearrangement joins TRBV11-2 to TRBJ2-7; 8 nucleotides line up with TRBD2. Germline values: CDR1 SGHAT, CDR2 FQNNGV. There are 15 residues in the CDR3. V lost 8 bases and J lost 1; bases outside the gene matches: 10. DNA of the CDR3: TGTGCCAGCGACGCGAGTAGCGGGGCTTCCTACGAGCAGTACTTC. Its translation: CASDASSGASYEQYF.

The genes are TRBV4-3 and TRBJ2-2; TRBD2 agrees at 7 bases. Unmatched junction bases numbered 7, after V lost 0 bases and J lost 6 bases. Looked up from germline, CDR1 is LGHNA and CDR2 is YSLEER. CDR3 length equals 16 residues. This CDR3 is CASSQDWSAGAGELFF. The CDR3 coding sequence is TGCGCCAGCAGCCAAGATTGGAGTGCGGGGGCCGGGGAGCTGTTTTTT.

The chain recombines TRBV6-1 with TRBJ2-3; no clear D. The CDR3 extends over 15 amino acids. The ends were cut back, 3 bases at V and 0 bases at J, with 10 bases in the middle. Germline-derived CDR1 and CDR2 are MNHNS and SASEGT. This CDR3 reads CASSDPPTSTDTQYF. CDR3 nucleotides: TGTGCCAGCAGTGACCCCCCCACTAGCACAGATACGCAGTATTTT.

The chain links TRBV10-3 to TRBJ1-2; D possibly corresponds to TRBD1 (5 bases). The CDR3 sequence is 15 residues long. V shed 0 bases and J shed 0 bases, with 8 bases lying between them. CDR1 is ENHRY, CDR2 SYGVKD, per germline. DNA for the CDR3: TGTGCCATCAGTGAGTCCGGGGGTGCTAACTATGGCTACACCTTC. It encodes CAISESGGANYGYTF.

V usage is TRBV23-1 and J usage is TRBJ1-1, with TRBD1 matching over 7 bases. TRBV23-1 belongs to the ORF category, with a function that is uncertain. Unmatched junction bases numbered 3, after V lost 0 bases and J lost 5 bases. This CDR3 is 14 amino acids long. CDR3 sequence reads: CASSQSTGKTEAFF. As DNA, the CDR3 is TGCGCCAGCAGTCAATCGACAGGGAAAACTGAAGCTTTCTTT.

This chain connects TRBV27 to TRBJ2-7, with TRBD1 identical over 8 bases. V lost 0 bases to trimming and J lost 4 bases; unmatched junction nucleotides: 8. The CDR3 sequence is 16 residues long. Germline lookup yields CDR1 MNHEY and CDR2 SMNVEV (reference sequence). CDR3 DNA sequence: TGTGCCAGCAGTTTATCGTTTAACAGGGGGGATTACGAGCAGTACTTC. Protein product: CASSLSFNRGDYEQYF.

The rearrangement joins TRBV25-1 to TRBJ2-1; D gene unclear. The CDR3 loop spans 14 amino acids. Trimming stripped 3 bases from V and 5 bases from J, with 11 bases between. Germline V gene sequence: CDR1 MGHDK, CDR2 SYGVNS. CDR3 region: CASSEEKGDNEQFF. The CDR3 region has the DNA TGTGCCAGCAGTGAGGAGAAAGGCGACAATGAGCAGTTCTTC.

The genes are TRBV7-3 and TRBJ1-1, with D possibly TRBD1 on 5 matching bases. Trimming stripped 3 bases from V and 1 base from J, with 12 bases between. The CDR3 extends over 15 amino acids. Per the germline V gene, CDR1 is SGHTA and CDR2 is FQGTGA. As DNA, the CDR3 is TGTGCCAGCAGCTTGGGTGATGGGGCGAACACTGAAGCTTTCTTT. It encodes CASSLGDGANTEAFF.

The chain combines TRBV30 with TRBJ2-7, with 10 nucleotides matching TRBD2. J was trimmed by 0 bases and V by 8 bases; bases with no gene match: 10. CDR1 and CDR2 (germline): GTSNPN, SVGIG (reference sequence). The CDR3 extends over 15 amino acids. CDR3 nucleotides: TGTGCCGGGGGAGGCAGCGGGAGGGCCTCCTACGAGCAGTACTTC. Translation: CAGGGSGRASYEQYF.

The chain recombines TRBV5-5 with TRBJ2-6; TRBD2 aligns across 8 bases. This CDR3 has 17 amino acids. The trim removed 4 bases at V and 0 bases at J, leaving 6 bases unmatched. Looked up from germline, CDR1 is SGHKS and CDR2 is YYEKEE (reference sequence). The CDR3 nucleotides read TGTGCCAGCAGCAGAGTAGCGGGAACCTCTGGGGCCAACGTCCTGACTTTC. As protein: CASSRVAGTSGANVLTF.

The rearrangement joins TRBV27 to TRBJ1-2; perhaps TRBD1 as D (6 bases). Germline-derived CDR1 and CDR2 are MNHEY and SMNVEV (reference sequence). CDR3 length: 14 amino acids. Trimming took 8 bases from V and 8 from J, leaving 21 bases between them. The DNA of the CDR3 is TGTGCCAGCGGAACCCTCCGGGGGGCCATCGGCTACACCTTC. Translating gives CASGTLRGAIGYTF.

The rearrangement links TRBV18 to TRBJ2-5; D is perhaps TRBD1 (5 bases). CDR1 KGHSH and CDR2 LQKENI come from the germline V gene. The CDR3 runs to 15 residues. V shed 1 base and J shed 0 bases, with 9 bases lying between them. The CDR3 coding sequence is TGTGCCAGCTCACCACGAGCAGGGAACCAAGAGACCCAGTACTTC. Its translation: CASSPRAGNQETQYF.

V usage is TRBV7-8 and J usage is TRBJ2-7; unclear D gene. V was shortened by 6 bases and J by 2 bases, with 14 bases between the two germline ends. There are 14 residues in the CDR3. Germline CDR1 reads SGHVS; CDR2 reads FQNEAQ. DNA for the CDR3: TGTGCCAGCAGTTCCCGTAGCAATACCTACGAGCAGTACTTC. This encodes CASSSRSNTYEQYF.

The rearrangement uses TRBV7-9 and TRBJ1-5; D is perhaps TRBD1 (5 bases). CDR3 length equals 13 residues. CDR1 is SEHNR, CDR2 FQNEAQ, per germline (reference sequence). Trimming shortened V by 6 bases and J by 2 bases, and 8 bases separated the two germline ends. This CDR3 is CASSQQGNQPQHF. The CDR3 DNA sequence: TGTGCCAGCAGTCAACAGGGCAATCAGCCCCAGCATTTT.

The gene calls are TRBV2 and TRBJ2-7; maybe TRBD2 (5 bases). From germline, CDR1 is SNHLY and CDR2 FYNNEI. Trimming left V 6 bases short and J 7 bases short, with 10 bases between. CDR3 length: 11 amino acids. The chain's CDR3 is CASSRGGEQYF. The CDR3 DNA is TGTGCCAGCAGCCGTGGCGGGGAGCAGTACTTC.

The chain recombines TRBV5-1 with TRBJ2-3; 10 positions agree with TRBD1. The CDR3 consists of 16 residues. Trimming removed 0 bases from V and 0 bases from J; junction bases left unmatched: 1. Per the germline V gene, CDR1 is SGHRS and CDR2 is YFSETQ. The CDR3 DNA is TGCGCCAGCAGCTTGGCGGGACAGGGGAGCACAGATACGCAGTATTTT. It yields the protein CASSLAGQGSTDTQYF.

With regard to this clone: Other DNA sequences of this sample code for an identical CDR3. This chain connects TRBV18 to TRBJ2-7; tentative D call: TRBD2 (6 bases). Trimming stripped 3 bases from V and 6 bases from J, with 12 bases between. CDR1 KGHSH and CDR2 LQKENI come from the germline V gene. CDR3 length: 13 amino acids. DNA of the CDR3: TGTGCCAGCTCACCCGGGACTGCCGCCGAGCAGTACTTC. Translating it yields CASSPGTAAEQYF.

The rearrangement uses TRBV29-1 and TRBJ2-7; a possible D gene is TRBD1 (7 bases). The CDR3 sequence is 14 residues long. Germline lookup yields CDR1 SQVTM and CDR2 ANQGSEA. The V and J ends lost 6 bases and 4 bases respectively, with 19 bases between them. This CDR3 is CSVAGTAKAYEQYF. The CDR3 coding sequence is TGCAGCGTGGCGGGGACAGCGAAAGCTTACGAGCAGTACTTC.

With regard to this clone: Other DNA sequences from this sample encode an identical CDR3 as well. This chain uses TRBV29-1 with TRBJ1-1; D gene unclear. CDR3 length: 13 amino acids. Trimming removed 2 bases at V and 0 bases at J, with 7 bases between. The germline gives CDR1 SQVTM, CDR2 ANQGSEA. CDR3 region: CSVERRMNTEAFF. CDR3 DNA sequence: TGCAGCGTTGAACGGAGAATGAACACTGAAGCTTTCTTT.